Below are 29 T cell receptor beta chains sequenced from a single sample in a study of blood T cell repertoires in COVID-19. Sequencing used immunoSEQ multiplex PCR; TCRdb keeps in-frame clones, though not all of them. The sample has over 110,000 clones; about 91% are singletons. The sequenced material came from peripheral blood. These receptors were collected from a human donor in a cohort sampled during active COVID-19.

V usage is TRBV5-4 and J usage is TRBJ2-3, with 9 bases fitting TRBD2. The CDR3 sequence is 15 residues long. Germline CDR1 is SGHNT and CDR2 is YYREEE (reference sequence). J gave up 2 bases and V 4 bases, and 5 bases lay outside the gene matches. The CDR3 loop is CASSKLAGATDTQYF. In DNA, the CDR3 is TGTGCCAGCAGCAAACTAGCGGGCGCCACAGATACGCAGTATTTT.

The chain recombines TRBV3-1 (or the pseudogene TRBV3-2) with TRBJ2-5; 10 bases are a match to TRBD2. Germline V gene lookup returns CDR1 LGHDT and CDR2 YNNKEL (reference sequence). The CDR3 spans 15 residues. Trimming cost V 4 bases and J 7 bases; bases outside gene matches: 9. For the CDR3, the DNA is TGTGCCAGCAGCCCCCAAGCGGGGGGGCCAGGGACCCAGTACTTC. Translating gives CASSPQAGGPGTQYF.

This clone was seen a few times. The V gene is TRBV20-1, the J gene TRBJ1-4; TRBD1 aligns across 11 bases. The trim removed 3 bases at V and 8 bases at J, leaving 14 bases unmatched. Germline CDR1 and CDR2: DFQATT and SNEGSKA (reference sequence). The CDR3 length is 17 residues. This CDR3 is CSASVWTGGPGGEKLFF. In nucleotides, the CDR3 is TGCAGTGCTAGTGTTTGGACAGGGGGCCCTGGCGGCGAAAAACTGTTTTTT.

CDR3 sequence: CASSLDIGNTIYF. The DNA for the CDR3 is TGTGCCAGCAGCTTGGACATCGGAAACACCATATATTTT. The gene calls are TRBV5-4 and TRBJ1-3; D call uncertain. Germline-derived CDR1 and CDR2 are SGHNT and YYREEE (reference sequence). The V end was cut by 0 bases, the J end by 4 bases, with 5 bases between. The CDR3 is made up of 13 amino acids.

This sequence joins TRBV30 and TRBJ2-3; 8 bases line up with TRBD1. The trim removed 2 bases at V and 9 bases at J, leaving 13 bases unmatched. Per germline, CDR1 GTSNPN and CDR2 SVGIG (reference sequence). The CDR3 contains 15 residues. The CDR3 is CAWSKSGQGGETQYF. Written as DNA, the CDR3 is TGTGCCTGGAGTAAAAGCGGACAGGGAGGTGAAACGCAGTATTTT.

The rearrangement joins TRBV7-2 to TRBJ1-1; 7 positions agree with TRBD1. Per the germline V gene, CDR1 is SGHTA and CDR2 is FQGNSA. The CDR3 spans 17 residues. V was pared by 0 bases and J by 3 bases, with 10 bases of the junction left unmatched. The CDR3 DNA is TGTGCCAGCAGCTTAGCCTTTGAAAACAGGGGAGACACTGAAGCTTTCTTT. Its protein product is CASSLAFENRGDTEAFF.

CDR3 loop: CASSQHSGGAYNEQFF. As DNA, the CDR3 is TGCGCCAGCAGCCAACATAGCGGGGGGGCCTACAATGAGCAGTTCTTC. The chain links TRBV4-3 to TRBJ2-1; 11 bases fit TRBD2. Germline lookup yields CDR1 LGHNA and CDR2 YSLEER. The CDR3 is 16 residues long. The junction had 2 bases not matched to a gene; V was cut back by 2 bases and J by 2 bases.

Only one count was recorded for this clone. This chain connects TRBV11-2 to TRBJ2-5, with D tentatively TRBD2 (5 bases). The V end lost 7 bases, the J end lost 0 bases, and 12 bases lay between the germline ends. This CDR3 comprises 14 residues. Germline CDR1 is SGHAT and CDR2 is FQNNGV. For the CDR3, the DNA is TGTGCCAGCAACATGAGGGCTAACCAAGAGACCCAGTACTTC. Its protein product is CASNMRANQETQYF.

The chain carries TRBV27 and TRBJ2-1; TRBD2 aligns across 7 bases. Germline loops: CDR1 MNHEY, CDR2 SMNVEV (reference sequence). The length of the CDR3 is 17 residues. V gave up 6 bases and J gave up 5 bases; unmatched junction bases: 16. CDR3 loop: CASSRSPTGRGNNEQFF. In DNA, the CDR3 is TGTGCCAGCAGCCGTTCGCCTACGGGGCGGGGGAACAATGAGCAGTTCTTC.

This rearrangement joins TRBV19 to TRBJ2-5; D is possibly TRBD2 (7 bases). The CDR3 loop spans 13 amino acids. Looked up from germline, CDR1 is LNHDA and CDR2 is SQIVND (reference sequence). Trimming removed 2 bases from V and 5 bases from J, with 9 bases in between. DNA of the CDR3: TGTGCCAGTAGTATAACGGGGGGCGAGACCCAGTACTTC. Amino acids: CASSITGGETQYF.

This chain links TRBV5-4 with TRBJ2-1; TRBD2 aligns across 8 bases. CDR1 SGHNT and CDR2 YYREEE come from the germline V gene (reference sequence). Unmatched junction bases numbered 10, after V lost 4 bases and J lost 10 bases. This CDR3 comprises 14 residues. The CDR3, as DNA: TGTGCCAGCAGCATGCGGGGGGCCGCCGGGGAGCAGTTCTTC. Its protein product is CASSMRGAAGEQFF.

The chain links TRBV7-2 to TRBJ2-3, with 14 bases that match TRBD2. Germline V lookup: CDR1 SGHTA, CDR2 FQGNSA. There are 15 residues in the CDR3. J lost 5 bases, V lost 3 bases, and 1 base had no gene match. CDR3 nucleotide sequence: TGTGCCAGCAGCTTCGGACTAGCGGGGGGAGATACGCAGTATTTT. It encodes CASSFGLAGGDTQYF.

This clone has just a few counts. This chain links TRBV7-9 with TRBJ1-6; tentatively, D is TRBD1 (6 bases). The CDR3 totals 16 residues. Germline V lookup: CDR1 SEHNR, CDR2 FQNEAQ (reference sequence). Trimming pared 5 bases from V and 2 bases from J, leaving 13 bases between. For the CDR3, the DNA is TGTGCCAGCAGCCGCGCGACAGGAACCTATAATTCACCCCTCCACTTT. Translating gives CASSRATGTYNSPLHF. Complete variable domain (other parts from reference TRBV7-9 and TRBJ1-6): DTGVSQNPRHKITKRGQNVTFRCDPISEHNRLYWYRQTLGQGPEFLTYFQNEAQLEKSRLLSDRFSAERPKGSFSTLEIQRTEQGDSAMYLCASSRATGTYNSPLHFGNGTRLTVT.

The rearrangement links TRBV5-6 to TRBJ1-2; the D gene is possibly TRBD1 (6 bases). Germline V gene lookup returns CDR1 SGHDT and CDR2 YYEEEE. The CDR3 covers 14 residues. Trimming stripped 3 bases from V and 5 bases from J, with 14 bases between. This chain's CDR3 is CASSYPSQGYGYTF. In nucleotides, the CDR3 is TGTGCCAGCAGCTACCCGTCCCAGGGGTATGGCTACACCTTC.

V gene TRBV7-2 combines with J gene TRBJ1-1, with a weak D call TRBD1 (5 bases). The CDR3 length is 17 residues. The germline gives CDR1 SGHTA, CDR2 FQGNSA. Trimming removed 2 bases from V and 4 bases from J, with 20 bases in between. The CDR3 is CASSLLPQGGGSTEAFF. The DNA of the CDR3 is TGTGCCAGCAGCTTACTCCCGCAGGGAGGAGGGAGCACTGAAGCTTTCTTT. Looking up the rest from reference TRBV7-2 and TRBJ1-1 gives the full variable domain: GAGVSQSPSNKVTEKGKDVELRCDPISGHTALYWYRQSLGQGLEFLIYFQGNSAPDKSGLPSDRFSAERTGGSVSTLTIQRTQQEDSAVYLCASSLLPQGGGSTEAFFGQGTRLTVV.

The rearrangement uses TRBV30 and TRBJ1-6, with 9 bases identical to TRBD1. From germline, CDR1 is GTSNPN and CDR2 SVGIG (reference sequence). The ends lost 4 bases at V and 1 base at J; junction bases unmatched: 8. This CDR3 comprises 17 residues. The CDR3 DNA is TGTGCCTGGATATCCGCGACAGGGGGATCCTATAATTCACCCCTCCACTTT. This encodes CAWISATGGSYNSPLHF.

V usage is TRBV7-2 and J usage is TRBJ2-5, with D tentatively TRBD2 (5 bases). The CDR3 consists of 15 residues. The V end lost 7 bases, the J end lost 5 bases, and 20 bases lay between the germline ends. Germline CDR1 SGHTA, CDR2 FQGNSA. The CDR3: CASTPRAATGETQYF. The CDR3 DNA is TGTGCCAGCACCCCGCGGGCAGCCACTGGGGAGACCCAGTACTTC.

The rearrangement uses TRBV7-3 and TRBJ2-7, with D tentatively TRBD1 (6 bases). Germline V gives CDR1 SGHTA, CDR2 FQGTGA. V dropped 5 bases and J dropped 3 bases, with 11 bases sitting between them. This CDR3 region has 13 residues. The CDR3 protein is CASSHGTNYEQYF. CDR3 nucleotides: TGTGCCAGCAGCCACGGGACAAACTACGAGCAGTACTTC.

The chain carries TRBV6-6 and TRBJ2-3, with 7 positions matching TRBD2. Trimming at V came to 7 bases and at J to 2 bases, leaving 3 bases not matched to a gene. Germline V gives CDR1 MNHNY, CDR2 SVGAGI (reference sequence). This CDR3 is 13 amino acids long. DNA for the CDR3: TGTGCCAGCATAAGCGGGATCACAGATACGCAGTATTTT. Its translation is CASISGITDTQYF.

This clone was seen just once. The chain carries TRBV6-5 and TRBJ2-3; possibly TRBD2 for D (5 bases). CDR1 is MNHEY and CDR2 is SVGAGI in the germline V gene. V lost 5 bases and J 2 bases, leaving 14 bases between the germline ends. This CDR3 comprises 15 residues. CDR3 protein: CASSPLTGFTDTQYF. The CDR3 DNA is TGTGCCAGCAGTCCACTTACGGGATTCACAGATACGCAGTATTTT.

CDR3 sequence reads: CASSVSAYEQYF. The CDR3 DNA sequence: TGCGCCAGCAGTGTCTCCGCCTACGAGCAGTACTTC. This sequence joins TRBV5-1 and TRBJ2-7, with D unclear. From germline, CDR1 is SGHRS and CDR2 YFSETQ. The ends were cut back, 5 bases at V and 2 bases at J, with 8 bases in the middle. There are 12 residues in the CDR3.

CDR3 residues: CSVMTTYEQYF. In DNA form, the CDR3 reads TGCAGCGTAATGACAACGTACGAGCAGTACTTC. This chain connects TRBV29-1 to TRBJ2-7; D gene unclear. The CDR3 contains 11 residues. CDR1 is SQVTM and CDR2 is ANQGSEA in the germline V gene. V was shortened by 6 bases and J by 4 bases, with 10 bases between the two germline ends.

CDR3 loop: CASSSGQGIRGYTF. The DNA for the CDR3 is TGTGCCAGCAGCTCCGGACAGGGGATTAGGGGCTACACCTTC. The gene calls are TRBV7-9 and TRBJ1-2; TRBD1 matches at 9 bases. Germline V gene lookup returns CDR1 SEHNR and CDR2 FQNEAQ (reference sequence). The V segment lost 4 bases and the J segment 8 bases; nucleotides outside the gene matches: 8. The CDR3 consists of 14 residues.

The CDR3 DNA is TGTGCCAGCAGCATAACAGGGCTAACCCTCACAGATACGCAGTATTTT. It yields the protein CASSITGLTLTDTQYF. The V and J genes are TRBV14 and TRBJ2-3, with D possibly TRBD1 on 6 matching bases. This CDR3 has 16 amino acids. Per germline, CDR1 SGHDN and CDR2 FVKESK. Between the trimmed V and J ends, which lost 5 bases and 2 bases, there was a span of 17 bases.

The CDR3 region has the DNA TGTGCCAGCAGCTTAGGGCTAGCGGGGGCTGGGGGAGAGACCCAGTACTTC. Protein: CASSLGLAGAGGETQYF. The chain uses TRBV7-2 and TRBJ2-5; 10 bases are a match to TRBD2. J gave up 4 bases and V 1 base, and 9 bases lay outside the gene matches. This CDR3 comprises 17 residues. Looked up from germline, CDR1 is SGHTA and CDR2 is FQGNSA.

The CDR3 DNA reads TGTGCCAGCAGCTTAGCTGCCACTAGCGGGGGGCGGTACAATGAGCAGTTCTTC. Translated: CASSLAATSGGRYNEQFF. This chain connects TRBV7-2 to TRBJ2-1; 12 bases agree with TRBD2. J lost 4 bases, V lost 0 bases, and 7 bases had no gene match. From germline, CDR1 is SGHTA and CDR2 FQGNSA. CDR3 length: 18 amino acids. The complete variable domain, with remaining parts taken from reference TRBV7-2 and TRBJ2-1, reads GAGVSQSPSNKVTEKGKDVELRCDPISGHTALYWYRQSLGQGLEFLIYFQGNSAPDKSGLPSDRFSAERTGGSVSTLTIQRTQQEDSAVYLCASSLAATSGGRYNEQFFGPGTRLTVL.

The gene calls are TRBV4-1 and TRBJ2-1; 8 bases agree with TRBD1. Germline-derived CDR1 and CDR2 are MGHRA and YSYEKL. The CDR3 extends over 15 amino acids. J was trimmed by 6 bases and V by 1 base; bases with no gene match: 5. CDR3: CASSQAGGAGNEQFF. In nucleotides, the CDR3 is TGCGCCAGCAGCCAAGCAGGGGGCGCGGGCAATGAGCAGTTCTTC.

CDR3 DNA sequence: TGTGCCAGCACCGTAGACAGGCAACGTTGGATAGTACAAGAGACCCAGTACTTC. Protein sequence: CASTVDRQRWIVQETQYF. V and J are TRBV2 and TRBJ2-5, with D maybe TRBD1 (6 bases). Germline V CDR1 and CDR2: SNHLY, FYNNEI. The length of the CDR3 is 18 residues. Trimming removed 7 bases from V and 2 bases from J, with 26 bases in between.

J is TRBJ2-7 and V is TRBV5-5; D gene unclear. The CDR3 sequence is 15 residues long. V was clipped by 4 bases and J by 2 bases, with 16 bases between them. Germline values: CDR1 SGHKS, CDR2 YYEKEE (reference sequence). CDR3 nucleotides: TGTGCCAGCAGCCGAACGGCTGGGCCAGCCTACGAGCAGTACTTC. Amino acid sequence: CASSRTAGPAYEQYF.